These T cell receptor beta chains were read from a single sample in a study of control samples from healthy donors and cancer patients. Assay: immunoSEQ multiplex PCR; the TCRdb copy retains only in-frame clones and omits some. This sample has 120,000 to 150,000 clones; approximately 94% occur once, and the top ten carry about an eighth. Sequencing input: blood. These receptors were taken from a man aged 35-49 years in good health. CDR3s include the opening cysteine and the closing phenylalanine or tryptophan. D genes are given only for firm matches. The size entry is marked missing in some rows and otherwise reads once, few, many or a size class.

j_call: TRBJ1-2; d_call: NA; v_call: TRBV24-1; clone_size: NA; cdr3_nt: TGTGCCACCAGTGCAGCCCCAGAGTATGGCTACACCTTC; cdr3_aa: CATSAAPEYGYTF
j_call: TRBJ2-7; d_call: TRBD2; v_call: TRBV5-6; clone_size: NA; cdr3_nt: TGTGCCAGCAGCTTGGCACTAGCGGGAGATTCCTACGAGCAGTACTTC; cdr3_aa: CASSLALAGDSYEQYF
j_call: TRBJ1-6; d_call: NA; v_call: TRBV6-1; clone_size: NA; cdr3_nt: TGTGCCAGCAGTGCCGGACTCGGACAGTATAATTCACCCCTCCACTTT; cdr3_aa: CASSAGLGQYNSPLHF
j_call: TRBJ2-3; d_call: TRBD1; v_call: TRBV19; clone_size: NA; cdr3_nt: TGTGCCAGTAGTATTCGGACAGGGGCGACAGATACGCAGTATTTT; cdr3_aa: CASSIRTGATDTQYF
j_call: TRBJ1-6; d_call: NA; v_call: TRBV28; clone_size: NA; cdr3_nt: TGTGCCAGCAGTTCAATGCCTTCAGGGGCACCCCTCCACTTT; cdr3_aa: CASSSMPSGAPLHF
j_call: TRBJ2-1; d_call: NA; v_call: TRBV6-5; clone_size: NA; cdr3_nt: TGTGCCAGCGGGGGCCTTAACTGGGGATACAATGAGCAGTTCTTC; cdr3_aa: CASGGLNWGYNEQFF
j_call: TRBJ1-1; d_call: NA; v_call: TRBV5-4; clone_size: NA; cdr3_nt: TGTGCCAGCAGTCTCGACGGGCCGGGAGAAGCTTTCTTT; cdr3_aa: CASSLDGPGEAFF
j_call: TRBJ2-2; d_call: NA; v_call: TRBV11-3; clone_size: NA; cdr3_nt: TGTGCCAGCAGACCGGCGTACAGGGTCGGGGAGCTGTTTTTT; cdr3_aa: CASRPAYRVGELFF
j_call: TRBJ1-1; d_call: NA; v_call: TRBV10-1; clone_size: NA; cdr3_nt: TGCGCCAGCAGGCTCAGGGAGAACACTGAAGCTTTCTTT; cdr3_aa: CASRLRENTEAFF
j_call: TRBJ2-1; d_call: TRBD2; v_call: TRBV15; clone_size: NA; cdr3_nt: TGTGCCACCAGCAGAGGGCTAGCGGGAGTTGAGCAGTTCTTC; cdr3_aa: CATSRGLAGVEQFF
j_call: TRBJ2-6; d_call: NA; v_call: TRBV13; clone_size: NA; cdr3_nt: TGTGCCAGTAGTTCTAGACAGTTCTCGGGCAACGTCCTGACTTTC; cdr3_aa: CASSSRQFSGNVLTF
j_call: TRBJ1-6; d_call: NA; v_call: TRBV7-9; clone_size: NA; cdr3_nt: TGTGCCAGCAGCGAGACAGGTCTTCCTTCACCCCTCCACTTT; cdr3_aa: CASSETGLPSPLHF
j_call: TRBJ2-4; d_call: TRBD1; v_call: TRBV2; clone_size: NA; cdr3_nt: TGTGCCAGCAGGGGGACAGCCCTAGCCAAAAACATTCAGTACTTC; cdr3_aa: CASRGTALAKNIQYF
j_call: TRBJ1-2; d_call: TRBD1; v_call: TRBV24-1; clone_size: NA; cdr3_nt: TGTGCCACCAGTGGTTGGACAGGGGACAACTATGGCTACACCTTC; cdr3_aa: CATSGWTGDNYGYTF
j_call: TRBJ2-4; d_call: NA; v_call: TRBV6-1; clone_size: NA; cdr3_nt: TGTGCCAGCAGTGAACCTCGACGGGGCCGGGGGTGGAACATTCAGTACTTC; cdr3_aa: CASSEPRRGRGWNIQYF
j_call: TRBJ2-4; d_call: NA; v_call: TRBV7-2; clone_size: NA; cdr3_nt: TGTGCCAGCAGCGACGAGGCAGGGTACATTCAGTACTTC; cdr3_aa: CASSDEAGYIQYF
j_call: TRBJ2-7; d_call: TRBD2; v_call: TRBV5-1; clone_size: NA; cdr3_nt: TGCGCCAGCAGCTTCGGGACTAGCATCTCTTACGAGCAGTACTTC; cdr3_aa: CASSFGTSISYEQYF
j_call: TRBJ2-7; d_call: NA; v_call: TRBV7-9; clone_size: once; cdr3_nt: TGTGCCAGCAGCTTAACGTTTGGAATTCGGCGCTACGAGCAGTACTTC; cdr3_aa: CASSLTFGIRRYEQYF
j_call: TRBJ2-7; d_call: NA; v_call: TRBV6-2/TRBV6-3; clone_size: NA; cdr3_nt: TGTGCCAGCAGTTACTCGTCTAGTTTTGGGCCGTCCTACTTC; cdr3_aa: CASSYSSSFGPSYF
j_call: TRBJ2-5; d_call: TRBD2; v_call: TRBV28; clone_size: NA; cdr3_nt: TGTGCCAGCAGTTTATCGATGGGGGGGGAGACCCAGTACTTC; cdr3_aa: CASSLSMGGETQYF
j_call: TRBJ1-2; d_call: NA; v_call: TRBV11-2; clone_size: NA; cdr3_nt: TGTGCCAGCAGCTTAGGGCAGAGCTATGGCTACACCTTC; cdr3_aa: CASSLGQSYGYTF
j_call: TRBJ1-1; d_call: NA; v_call: TRBV10-1; clone_size: NA; cdr3_nt: TGCGCCAGCAGTGAGTCGCTACAGAACACTGAAGCTTTCTTT; cdr3_aa: CASSESLQNTEAFF
j_call: TRBJ1-4; d_call: NA; v_call: TRBV3-1/TRBV3-2; clone_size: NA; cdr3_nt: TGTGCCAGCAGCCGGAGCGAAAAACTGTTTTTT; cdr3_aa: CASSRSEKLFF
j_call: TRBJ2-3; d_call: NA; v_call: TRBV6-1; clone_size: NA; cdr3_nt: TGTGCCAGCAGTGAATCCCCCCGGTACGCTGCAGATACGCAGTATTTT; cdr3_aa: CASSESPRYAADTQYF
j_call: TRBJ2-7; d_call: NA; v_call: TRBV11-1; clone_size: many; cdr3_nt: TGTGCCAGCAGCCAAAAGGTTTCGGGCACCTACGAGCAGTACTTC; cdr3_aa: CASSQKVSGTYEQYF
j_call: TRBJ1-2; d_call: NA; v_call: TRBV10-3; clone_size: once; cdr3_nt: TGTGCCATCAGCCCGGGGAGGTGGGACTATGGCTACACCTTC; cdr3_aa: CAISPGRWDYGYTF
j_call: TRBJ1-2; d_call: NA; v_call: TRBV4-1; clone_size: NA; cdr3_nt: TGCGCCAGCAGCCACAGCGGACGGTCCAACTATGGCTACACCTTC; cdr3_aa: CASSHSGRSNYGYTF
j_call: TRBJ2-3; d_call: TRBD2; v_call: TRBV28; clone_size: NA; cdr3_nt: TGTGCCAGCAGTTCTAGCGGGAGGGTTGGAGATACGCAGTATTTT; cdr3_aa: CASSSSGRVGDTQYF
j_call: TRBJ1-2; d_call: TRBD1; v_call: TRBV3-1/TRBV3-2; clone_size: NA; cdr3_nt: TGTGCCAGCAGCCAAGATACAGGGGCCCGCGGCTACACCTTC; cdr3_aa: CASSQDTGARGYTF
j_call: TRBJ2-1; d_call: NA; v_call: TRBV2; clone_size: NA; cdr3_nt: TGTGCCAGCACCCGGGGTGAGCAGTTCTTC; cdr3_aa: CASTRGEQFF
j_call: TRBJ2-5; d_call: NA; v_call: TRBV5-1; clone_size: few; cdr3_nt: TGCGCCAGCAGAGCTCCGGGGGTCGAGACCCAGTACTTC; cdr3_aa: CASRAPGVETQYF
j_call: TRBJ2-7; d_call: NA; v_call: TRBV24-1; clone_size: once; cdr3_nt: TGTGCCACCTTGTGCCCCCCGAGGGCGCGGACCTACGAGCAGTACTTC; cdr3_aa: CATLCPPRARTYEQYF